A single sample is the source of the 14 T cell receptor beta chains below, sequenced in a study of T-cell memory formation after mild COVID-19. TCRdb independently ran MiXCR on the 5' RACE reads; one entry per CDR3 protein. The repertoire holds about 440,000 distinct CDR3 sequences, with around 20% as singletons. Sequenced sample: PBMCs or a T cell subset sorted from them (not recorded which). These receptors originate from an adult woman who had mild COVID-19 (a few samples of this study predate the infection). Cell type and time point are not known.

The chain joins TRBV7-3 to TRBJ2-3; 9 nucleotides line up with TRBD2. V was clipped by 5 bases and J by 4 bases; unmatched bases: 7. The CDR3 contains 15 residues. CDR1 is SGHTA, CDR2 FQGTGA, per germline. The CDR3 loop reads CASSPQGTSPDTQYF. DNA for the CDR3: TGTGCCAGCAGCCCACAAGGGACTAGCCCAGATACGCAGTATTTT.

As to this clonotype: A much larger clone differs by one base, so this may be a read error. The V call is TRBV12-5, the J call TRBJ1-2; TRBD1 is a possible D gene (5 bases). Germline CDR1 LGHNT, CDR2 FRNRAP. Trimming took 1 base from V and 4 from J, leaving 10 bases between them. The CDR3 length is 14 residues. The CDR3 protein is CASGLGDPIYGYTF. The CDR3, as DNA: TGTGCTAGTGGTTTGGGGGACCCCATCTATGGCTACACCTTC. Looking up the rest from reference TRBV12-5 and TRBJ1-2 gives the full variable domain: DARVTQTPRHKVTEMGQEVTMRCQPILGHNTVFWYRQTMMQGLELLAYFRNRAPLDDSGMPKDRFSAEMPDATLATLKIQPSEPRDSAVYFCASGLGDPIYGYTFGSGTRLTVV.

For this clonotype: In this CDR3 the conserved last residue, phenylalanine or tryptophan, is missing, so a read error is likely. This sequence joins TRBV24-1 and TRBJ1-1; weak D call: TRBD1 (6 bases). The germline V gene encodes CDR1 KGHDR and CDR2 SFDVKD. The V end was cut by 9 bases, the J end by 1 base, with 8 bases between. The CDR3 runs to 12 residues. CDR3 in DNA: TGTGCCACCCGGGGGGCGAACACTGAAGCTTTCCTT. Encoded protein: CATRGANTEAFL.

A few counts support this clonotype. V is TRBV7-9 and J is TRBJ2-3, with D perhaps TRBD1 (5 bases). The CDR3 has 14 amino acids. V lost 1 base to trimming and J lost 4 bases, with 9 bases between them. The germline V gene has CDR1 SEHNR and CDR2 FQNEAQ (reference sequence). In DNA form, the CDR3 reads TGTGCCAGCAGCTTAGTTCCAGGGCCAGATACGCAGTATTTT. It specifies CASSLVPGPDTQYF.

The chain couples TRBV27 to TRBJ2-3, with D possibly TRBD2 on 6 matching bases. This CDR3 comprises 17 residues. The germline gives CDR1 MNHEY, CDR2 SMNVEV (reference sequence). The V gene lost 1 base and the J gene lost 2 bases, with 16 bases spanning the gap. CDR3 loop: CASSLYRGTLFTDTQYF. The CDR3 bases are TGTGCCAGCAGTTTATACCGGGGGACCCTCTTCACAGATACGCAGTATTTT.

This chain uses TRBV3-1 with TRBJ2-7; no definite D call. The CDR3 is 15 residues long. The V end was cut by 0 bases, the J end by 5 bases, with 14 bases between. Germline-derived CDR1 and CDR2 are LGHDT and YNNKEL (reference sequence). The CDR3 DNA follows: TGTGCCAGCAGCCAAGAGACGAGGATCAACCACGAGCAGTACTTC. It yields the protein CASSQETRINHEQYF.

This clonotype was seen only a few times. The rearrangement uses TRBV24-1 and TRBJ2-3; TRBD2 agrees at 11 bases. V dropped 3 bases and J dropped 3; count of bases not matched to a gene: 4. Germline CDR1 KGHDR, CDR2 SFDVKD. This CDR3 spans 16 amino acids. The CDR3 loop reads CATSDTSGRGTDTQYF. For the CDR3, the DNA is TGTGCCACCAGTGATACTAGCGGGAGAGGGACAGATACGCAGTATTTT.

V gene TRBV6-2 or TRBV6-3 combines with J gene TRBJ2-2, with unresolved D. Germline V gives CDR1 MNHEY, CDR2 SVGEGT. The CDR3 runs to 14 residues. The ends were cut back, 6 bases at V and 3 bases at J, with 11 bases in the middle. Written as DNA, the CDR3 is TGTGCCAGCAGACGGCGTGGGTACACCGGGGAGCTGTTTTTT. Protein product: CASRRRGYTGELFF.

There are a few counts of this clonotype. CDR3 amino acids: CASSEAGEGGYTF. The CDR3 nucleotides read TGTGCCAGCAGTGAAGCGGGGGAAGGTGGCTACACCTTC. V gene TRBV6-1 combines with J gene TRBJ1-2, with D maybe TRBD1 (5 bases). CDR3 length: 13 residues. The germline gives CDR1 MNHNS, CDR2 SASEGT. Trimming took off 0 bases at V and 7 bases at J, with 9 bases between the two ends.

This clonotype appeared a few times. This rearrangement joins TRBV6-5 to TRBJ1-1, with D tentatively TRBD1 (5 bases). This CDR3 comprises 14 residues. Germline CDR1 reads MNHEY; CDR2 reads SVGAGI. Trimming cost V 5 bases and J 1 base, with 11 bases left between them. CDR3 loop: CASSGGLKNTEAFF. The CDR3 nucleotides are TGTGCCAGCAGTGGGGGACTGAAGAACACTGAAGCTTTCTTT.

CDR3 coding DNA: TGTGCCAGCAGTACAGGGGGAAGTTCACCCCTCCACTTT. Translation gives CASSTGGSSPLHF. J is TRBJ1-6 and V is TRBV12-3 or TRBV12-4; 8 bases are a match to TRBD1. With 5 bases clipped from V and 9 bases from J, the junction kept 3 bases outside the gene matches. The CDR3 sequence is 13 residues long.

This clonotype was picked up a small number of times. This chain joins TRBV6-6 and TRBJ2-5, with 7 positions matching TRBD2. The V segment lost 2 bases and the J segment 5 bases; nucleotides outside the gene matches: 5. The CDR3 totals 14 residues. CDR1 MNHNY and CDR2 SVGAGI come from the germline V gene (reference sequence). The CDR3 sequence is CASSYLLGGETQYF. The CDR3 nucleotides read TGTGCCAGCAGTTACCTGCTCGGGGGGGAGACCCAGTACTTC.

The rearrangement joins TRBV7-3 to TRBJ2-2, with TRBD2 matching 15 bases. The V gene's germline CDR1 is SGHTA and CDR2 FQGTGA. This CDR3 has 17 amino acids. The junction had 6 bases not matched to a gene; V was cut back by 5 bases and J by 5 bases. The CDR3 DNA sequence: TGTGCCAGCAGCCAAGCGGGACTAGCGGGAGGTACCGGGGAGCTGTTTTTT. This sequence encodes CASSQAGLAGGTGELFF.

This clonotype turned up a few times. This chain's CDR3 is CASSQEFLLSHEKLFF. CDR3 in DNA: TGCGCCAGCAGCCAAGAGTTCCTTTTATCTCACGAAAAACTGTTTTTT. J is TRBJ1-4 and V is TRBV4-3; the D is unclear. This CDR3 is 16 amino acids long. V lost 0 bases to trimming and J lost 8 bases, with 16 bases between them. Germline assignment: CDR1 LGHNA and CDR2 YSLEER.